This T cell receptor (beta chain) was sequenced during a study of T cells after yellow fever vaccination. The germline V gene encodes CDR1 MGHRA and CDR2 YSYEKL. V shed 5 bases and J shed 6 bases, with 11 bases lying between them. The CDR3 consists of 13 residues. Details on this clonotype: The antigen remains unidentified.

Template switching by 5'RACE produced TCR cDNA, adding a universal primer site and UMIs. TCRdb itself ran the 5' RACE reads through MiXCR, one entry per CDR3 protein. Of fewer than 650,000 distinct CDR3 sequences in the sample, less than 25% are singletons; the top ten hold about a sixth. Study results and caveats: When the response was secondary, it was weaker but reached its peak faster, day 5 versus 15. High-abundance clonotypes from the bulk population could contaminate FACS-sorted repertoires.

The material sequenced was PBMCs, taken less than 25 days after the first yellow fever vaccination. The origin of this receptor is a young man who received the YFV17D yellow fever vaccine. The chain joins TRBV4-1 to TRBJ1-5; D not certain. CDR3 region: CASSVSRVQPQHF. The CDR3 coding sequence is TGCGCCAGCAGCGTCTCAAGGGTTCAGCCCCAGCATTTT.